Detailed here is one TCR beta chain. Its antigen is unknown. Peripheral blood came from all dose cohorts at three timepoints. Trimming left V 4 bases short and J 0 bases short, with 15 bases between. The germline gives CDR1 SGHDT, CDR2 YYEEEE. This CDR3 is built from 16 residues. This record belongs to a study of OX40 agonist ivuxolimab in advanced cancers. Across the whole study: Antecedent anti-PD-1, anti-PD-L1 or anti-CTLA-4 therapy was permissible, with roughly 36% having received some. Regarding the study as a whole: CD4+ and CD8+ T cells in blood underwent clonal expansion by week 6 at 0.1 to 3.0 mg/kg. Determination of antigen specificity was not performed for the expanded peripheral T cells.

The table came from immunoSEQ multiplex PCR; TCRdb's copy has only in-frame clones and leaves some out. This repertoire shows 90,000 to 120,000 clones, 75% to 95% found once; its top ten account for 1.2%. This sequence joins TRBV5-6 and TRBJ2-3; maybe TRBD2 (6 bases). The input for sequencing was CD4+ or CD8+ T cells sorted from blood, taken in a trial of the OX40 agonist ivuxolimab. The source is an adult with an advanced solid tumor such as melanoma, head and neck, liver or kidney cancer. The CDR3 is CASSAIKRASTDTQYF. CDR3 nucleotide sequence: TGTGCCAGCAGCGCGATCAAGCGGGCTAGCACAGATACGCAGTATTTT.